A selection of T cell receptor beta chains follows, all from one sample in a study of regulatory T cells in long-lasting Graves disease. MiXCR, applied by TCRdb to the multiplex PCR reads, yields one record per CDR3 protein. The table has some 330,000 distinct CDR3 sequences, 20% to 25% seen once. The specimen was peripheral blood mononuclear cells (PBMCs), collected when the disease was refractory, from a patient treated with antithyroid drugs. These receptors originate from a woman between 35 and 50 years old with Graves disease. CDR3s include the opening cysteine and the closing phenylalanine or tryptophan. Each record gives: clone size, V gene, J gene, D gene, CDR3 DNA, CDR3 protein. D genes are given only for firm matches. Size values are once, few and many counts, or a class for expanded clones, and some rows have none.

abundance: many
v_gene: TRBV28
j_gene: TRBJ1-5
d_gene: -
CDR3nt: TGTGCCAGCAGTCTGGGGGGACCCAGATTCAGTCAGCCCCAGCATTTT
CDR3aa: CASSLGGPRFSQPQHF

abundance: many
v_gene: TRBV20-1
j_gene: TRBJ1-6
d_gene: -
CDR3nt: TGCAGTGCTAGAACACCCGGACAGAATAATTCACCCCTCCACTTT
CDR3aa: CSARTPGQNNSPLHF

abundance: many
v_gene: TRBV28
j_gene: TRBJ1-6
d_gene: -
CDR3nt: TGTGCCAGCAGTCTCCTGGGGTTACCACCCCTCCACTTT
CDR3aa: CASSLLGLPPLHF

abundance: -
v_gene: TRBV2
j_gene: TRBJ2-5
d_gene: -
CDR3nt: TGTACCAGCAGTGAACAAAAGGAGACCCAGTACTTC
CDR3aa: CTSSEQKETQYF

abundance: many
v_gene: TRBV5-6
j_gene: TRBJ1-1
d_gene: -
CDR3nt: TGTGCCAGCTATAGGGGGAACACTGAAGCTTTCTTT
CDR3aa: CASYRGNTEAFF

abundance: many
v_gene: TRBV7-2
j_gene: TRBJ2-5
d_gene: TRBD1
CDR3nt: TGTGCCAGCAGGACTACAGGGGGCGCAGAGACCCAGTACTTC
CDR3aa: CASRTTGGAETQYF

abundance: -
v_gene: TRBV18
j_gene: TRBJ2-3
d_gene: -
CDR3nt: TGTGCCAGCTCACCCTTCCCGTTAGTCGGCACAGATACGCAGTATTTT
CDR3aa: CASSPFPLVGTDTQYF

abundance: -
v_gene: TRBV7-9
j_gene: TRBJ1-2
d_gene: TRBD1
CDR3nt: TGTGCCAGCAGCTCCCATCTTTCGGGACAGGGTTTATTTTCTAACTATGGCTACACCTTC
CDR3aa: CASSSHLSGQGLFSNYGYTF

abundance: -
v_gene: TRBV5-1
j_gene: TRBJ2-7
d_gene: TRBD1
CDR3nt: TGCGCCAGCAGCGCCCCTGGGGGACAGGGAATACAATCTCTCTACGAGCAGTACTTC
CDR3aa: CASSAPGGQGIQSLYEQYF

abundance: -
v_gene: TRBV15
j_gene: TRBJ2-7
d_gene: -
CDR3nt: TGTGCCACCAGCAGAGAGGGGACTGCCTACGAGCAGTACTTC
CDR3aa: CATSREGTAYEQYF

abundance: -
v_gene: TRBV20-1
j_gene: TRBJ2-5
d_gene: -
CDR3nt: TGCAGTGCTAGAGAGGGTCCTCGAGAGACCCAGTACTTC
CDR3aa: CSAREGPRETQYF

abundance: many
v_gene: TRBV3-1
j_gene: TRBJ1-4
d_gene: -
CDR3nt: TGTGCCAGCAGAAACAAGGGCACTAATGAAAAACTGTTTTTT
CDR3aa: CASRNKGTNEKLFF

abundance: many
v_gene: TRBV7-2
j_gene: TRBJ1-2
d_gene: TRBD1
CDR3nt: TGTGCCAGCAGCTTCCTCCGGGACAGGATCTATGGCTACACCTTC
CDR3aa: CASSFLRDRIYGYTF

abundance: once
v_gene: TRBV3-1
j_gene: TRBJ1-2
d_gene: -
CDR3nt: TGTGCCAGCAGCCAAGATAGCGGCGCAGCCTATGGCTACACCTTC
CDR3aa: CASSQDSGAAYGYTF

abundance: -
v_gene: TRBV20-1
j_gene: TRBJ2-7
d_gene: TRBD2
CDR3nt: TGCAGTGCGCAATTGTTGACTAGCGGGATCCCCTACGAGCAGTACTTC
CDR3aa: CSAQLLTSGIPYEQYF

abundance: many
v_gene: TRBV7-9
j_gene: TRBJ2-7
d_gene: -
CDR3nt: TGTGCCAGCAGCTTTGGTAAGGAGATCTACGAGAAGCAGTACTTC
CDR3aa: CASSFGKEIYEKQYF

abundance: many
v_gene: TRBV6-1
j_gene: TRBJ1-1
d_gene: -
CDR3nt: TGTGCCAGCACCTCAACAGCCAGGGAAGCTGAAGCTTTCTTT
CDR3aa: CASTSTAREAEAFF

abundance: few
v_gene: TRBV12-3/TRBV12-4
j_gene: TRBJ2-2
d_gene: TRBD2
CDR3nt: TGTGCCAGCAGTCGTACCCCGGGAGGCACCGGGGAGCTGTTTTTT
CDR3aa: CASSRTPGGTGELFF

abundance: -
v_gene: TRBV27
j_gene: TRBJ2-7
d_gene: -
CDR3nt: TGTGCCACCTCAGGACCAGGTTACTCCTACGAGCAGTACTTC
CDR3aa: CATSGPGYSYEQYF

abundance: few
v_gene: TRBV25-1
j_gene: TRBJ2-1
d_gene: TRBD2
CDR3nt: TGTGCCAGCAGTGTAGCTAGCGGGAGGGCCGGGAATGAGCAGTTCTTC
CDR3aa: CASSVASGRAGNEQFF

abundance: many
v_gene: TRBV5-1
j_gene: TRBJ1-1
d_gene: -
CDR3nt: TGCGCCAGCAGCTTGGACTGGGGAGCTGAAGCTTTCTTT
CDR3aa: CASSLDWGAEAFF

abundance: few
v_gene: TRBV7-2
j_gene: TRBJ2-2
d_gene: -
CDR3nt: TGTGCCAGCAGCTTGAGGCAGGGGAGCCCCTGGGACACCGGGGAGCTGTTTTTT
CDR3aa: CASSLRQGSPWDTGELFF

abundance: few
v_gene: TRBV12-3/TRBV12-4
j_gene: TRBJ2-1
d_gene: TRBD2
CDR3nt: TGTGCCAGCAGCCTAGGGACTAGCGGGAGGACGCATTACAATGAGCAGTTCTTC
CDR3aa: CASSLGTSGRTHYNEQFF

abundance: many
v_gene: TRBV28
j_gene: TRBJ1-2
d_gene: -
CDR3nt: TGTGCCAGCAGTTTACCCCCCAATAAGGATGGCTACACCTTC
CDR3aa: CASSLPPNKDGYTF

abundance: -
v_gene: TRBV28
j_gene: TRBJ2-7
d_gene: -
CDR3nt: TGTGCCAGCAGACCGGGACTTAACTCCTACGAGCAGTACTTC
CDR3aa: CASRPGLNSYEQYF

abundance: many
v_gene: TRBV12-5
j_gene: TRBJ2-5
d_gene: TRBD2
CDR3nt: TGTGCTAGTGGCCTAGCGGGAGTAGAGACCCAGTACTTC
CDR3aa: CASGLAGVETQYF

abundance: many
v_gene: TRBV24-1
j_gene: TRBJ2-7
d_gene: -
CDR3nt: TGTGCCACCAGTGATTCTATACCGGGACACAAGAAGGACGAGCAGTACTTC
CDR3aa: CATSDSIPGHKKDEQYF

abundance: -
v_gene: TRBV20-1
j_gene: TRBJ2-7
d_gene: TRBD1
CDR3nt: TGCAGTGCGATGGGACAGGGGGCCGTGAAGATGTTCCACGAGCAGTACTTC
CDR3aa: CSAMGQGAVKMFHEQYF

abundance: many
v_gene: TRBV27
j_gene: TRBJ2-5
d_gene: -
CDR3nt: TGTGCCAGCAGGCTGATATGGAGGGGAGAGACCCAGTACTTC
CDR3aa: CASRLIWRGETQYF

abundance: -
v_gene: TRBV2
j_gene: TRBJ2-1
d_gene: -
CDR3nt: TGTGCCAGCATGGAGCGAGCCTACAATGAGCAGTTCTTC
CDR3aa: CASMERAYNEQFF

abundance: many
v_gene: TRBV24-1
j_gene: TRBJ1-5
d_gene: -
CDR3nt: TGTGCCACCAGCCAATCGATCCCGGGAGTAACCTATAGCAATCAGCCCCAGCATTTT
CDR3aa: CATSQSIPGVTYSNQPQHF

abundance: many
v_gene: TRBV24-1
j_gene: TRBJ2-2
d_gene: -
CDR3nt: TGTGCCACCAGTGATCCCGAAAAGAGGTCCGGGGAGCTGTTTTTT
CDR3aa: CATSDPEKRSGELFF

abundance: -
v_gene: TRBV6-1
j_gene: TRBJ2-7
d_gene: -
CDR3nt: TGTGCCAGCCAAGGGAACTCCTACGAGCAGTACTTC
CDR3aa: CASQGNSYEQYF

abundance: many
v_gene: TRBV29-1
j_gene: TRBJ1-5
d_gene: -
CDR3nt: TGCAGCGTTACCGGGACGGGAGGGGAAGGTCAGCCCCAGCATTTT
CDR3aa: CSVTGTGGEGQPQHF

abundance: -
v_gene: TRBV6-5
j_gene: TRBJ2-5
d_gene: -
CDR3nt: TGTGCCTGCAGTTACTCGGTGTCAGGGGAGGTAGAGACCCAGTACTTC
CDR3aa: CACSYSVSGEVETQYF

abundance: -
v_gene: TRBV4-1
j_gene: TRBJ2-4
d_gene: TRBD1
CDR3nt: TGCGCCAGCAGCCCGGGACAGGCCGTAGCCAAAAACATTCAGTACTTC
CDR3aa: CASSPGQAVAKNIQYF

abundance: -
v_gene: TRBV7-3
j_gene: TRBJ1-1
d_gene: -
CDR3nt: TGTGCCAGCAGCTTAACGGCCGGTCCCAAGGGCACTGAAGCTTTCTTT
CDR3aa: CASSLTAGPKGTEAFF

abundance: -
v_gene: TRBV6-9
j_gene: TRBJ2-5
d_gene: -
CDR3nt: TGTGCCAGCAGTTCCAGTCAGACCCAGTACTTC
CDR3aa: CASSSSQTQYF

abundance: -
v_gene: TRBV27
j_gene: TRBJ2-7
d_gene: TRBD2
CDR3nt: TGTGCCAGCAGTTTTTCTAGCGGTACCTACGAGCAGTACTTC
CDR3aa: CASSFSSGTYEQYF

abundance: -
v_gene: TRBV18
j_gene: TRBJ1-4
d_gene: -
CDR3nt: TGTGCCAGCTCACAGAGGACAGTTAAGGATGAAAAACTGTTTTTT
CDR3aa: CASSQRTVKDEKLFF

abundance: many
v_gene: TRBV5-1
j_gene: TRBJ2-6
d_gene: TRBD1
CDR3nt: TGCGCCAGCAAGCCGGGACAGGGGGCGAGTGGGGCCAACGTCCTGACTTTC
CDR3aa: CASKPGQGASGANVLTF

abundance: -
v_gene: TRBV10-3
j_gene: TRBJ2-7
d_gene: -
CDR3nt: TGTGCCATCAGTGACTACCCTCCTCAGGGGTTCGAGCAGTACTTC
CDR3aa: CAISDYPPQGFEQYF

abundance: many
v_gene: TRBV28
j_gene: TRBJ2-1
d_gene: TRBD2
CDR3nt: TGTGCCAGCAGTTTTAGGCTAGCGGGAGGAGGGGGCAATGAGCAGTTCTTC
CDR3aa: CASSFRLAGGGGNEQFF

abundance: many
v_gene: TRBV2
j_gene: TRBJ2-1
d_gene: TRBD2
CDR3nt: TGTGCCAGCAAAAGGGAGGAAGCGGGAGGGGAAAATGAGCAGTTCTTC
CDR3aa: CASKREEAGGENEQFF

abundance: many
v_gene: TRBV28
j_gene: TRBJ2-7
d_gene: TRBD1
CDR3nt: TGTGCCAGCAGCTTCTACGGGACAGGGATCTACGAGCAGTACTTC
CDR3aa: CASSFYGTGIYEQYF

abundance: many
v_gene: TRBV6-1
j_gene: TRBJ1-2
d_gene: -
CDR3nt: TGTGCCAGCAGCTCCGCGCAAGGACTCTACACCTTC
CDR3aa: CASSSAQGLYTF

abundance: many
v_gene: TRBV11-2
j_gene: TRBJ2-7
d_gene: TRBD1
CDR3nt: TGTGCCAGCAGCTTAGAGGACAGGGTCGGGTACGAGCAGTACTTC
CDR3aa: CASSLEDRVGYEQYF

abundance: few
v_gene: TRBV29-1
j_gene: TRBJ1-1
d_gene: -
CDR3nt: TGCAGCGTTGATAGAAGTCCCTTGAACACTGAAGCTTTCTTT
CDR3aa: CSVDRSPLNTEAFF

abundance: -
v_gene: TRBV28
j_gene: TRBJ2-7
d_gene: TRBD1
CDR3nt: TGTGCCAGCACTAATCTAGAGACAGGGATCCACGAGCAGTACTTC
CDR3aa: CASTNLETGIHEQYF

abundance: few
v_gene: TRBV30
j_gene: TRBJ2-4
d_gene: -
CDR3nt: TGTGCCTGGAGTAGGGACTCCCGAGCCAAAAACATTCAGTACTTC
CDR3aa: CAWSRDSRAKNIQYF

abundance: -
v_gene: TRBV14
j_gene: TRBJ2-7
d_gene: -
CDR3nt: TGTGCCAGCAGCCGGTCCCCATCGCGGGGAAGCTACGAGCAGTACTTC
CDR3aa: CASSRSPSRGSYEQYF

abundance: -
v_gene: TRBV24-1
j_gene: TRBJ2-1
d_gene: -
CDR3nt: TGTGCCACCAGTGATTCGGGTTGGCCGAATGAGCAGTTCTTC
CDR3aa: CATSDSGWPNEQFF

abundance: -
v_gene: TRBV27
j_gene: TRBJ2-7
d_gene: -
CDR3nt: TGTGCCAGCAGCCGGGACGGAGGGTACGAGCAGTACTTC
CDR3aa: CASSRDGGYEQYF

abundance: many
v_gene: TRBV19
j_gene: TRBJ2-7
d_gene: TRBD1
CDR3nt: TGTGCCAGTAGTAACGGACAGGGCGATCTCTACGAGCAGTACTTC
CDR3aa: CASSNGQGDLYEQYF

abundance: -
v_gene: TRBV14
j_gene: TRBJ2-4
d_gene: TRBD2
CDR3nt: TGTGCCAGCAGCCAGACTAGCGGGAGGACCATGCTAGCCAAAAACATTCAGTACTTC
CDR3aa: CASSQTSGRTMLAKNIQYF

abundance: many
v_gene: TRBV6-1
j_gene: TRBJ2-7
d_gene: TRBD1
CDR3nt: TGTGCCAGCAGAATTACCGGGACAGACTACGAGCAGTACTTC
CDR3aa: CASRITGTDYEQYF